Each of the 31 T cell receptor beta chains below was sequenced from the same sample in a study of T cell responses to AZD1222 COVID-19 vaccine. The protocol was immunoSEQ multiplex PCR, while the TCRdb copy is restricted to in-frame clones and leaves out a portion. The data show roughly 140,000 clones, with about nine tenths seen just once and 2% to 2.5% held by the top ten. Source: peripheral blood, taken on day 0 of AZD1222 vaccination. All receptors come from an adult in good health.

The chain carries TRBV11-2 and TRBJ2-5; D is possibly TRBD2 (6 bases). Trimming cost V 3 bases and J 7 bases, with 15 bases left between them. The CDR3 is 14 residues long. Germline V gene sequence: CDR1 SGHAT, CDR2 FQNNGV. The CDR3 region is CASSFEGVGGTQYF. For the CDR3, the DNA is TGTGCCAGCAGCTTCGAAGGGGTGGGAGGGACCCAGTACTTC.

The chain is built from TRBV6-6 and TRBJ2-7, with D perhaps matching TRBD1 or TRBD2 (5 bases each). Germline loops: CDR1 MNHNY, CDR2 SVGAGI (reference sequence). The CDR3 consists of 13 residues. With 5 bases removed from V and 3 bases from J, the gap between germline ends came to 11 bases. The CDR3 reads CASSTGPNYEQYF. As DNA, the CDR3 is TGTGCCAGCAGTACGGGACCGAACTACGAGCAGTACTTC.

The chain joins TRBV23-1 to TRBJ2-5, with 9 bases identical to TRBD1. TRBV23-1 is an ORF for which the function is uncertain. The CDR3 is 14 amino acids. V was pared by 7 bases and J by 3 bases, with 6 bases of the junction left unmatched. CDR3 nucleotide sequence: TGCGCCAGCAAAGCCGGGACAGGGAAAGAGACCCAGTACTTC. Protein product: CASKAGTGKETQYF.

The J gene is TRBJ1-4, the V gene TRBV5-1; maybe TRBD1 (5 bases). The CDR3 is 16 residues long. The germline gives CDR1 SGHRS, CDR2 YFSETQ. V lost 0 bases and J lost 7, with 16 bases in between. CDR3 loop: CASSLESGHGGEKLFF. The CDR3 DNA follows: TGCGCCAGCAGCTTGGAGTCTGGACATGGGGGTGAAAAACTGTTTTTT.

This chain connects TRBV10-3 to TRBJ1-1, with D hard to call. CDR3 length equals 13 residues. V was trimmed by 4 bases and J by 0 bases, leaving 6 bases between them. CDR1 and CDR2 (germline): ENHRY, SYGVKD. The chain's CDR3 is CAISAVVNTEAFF. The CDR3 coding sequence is TGTGCCATCAGTGCGGTGGTGAACACTGAAGCTTTCTTT.

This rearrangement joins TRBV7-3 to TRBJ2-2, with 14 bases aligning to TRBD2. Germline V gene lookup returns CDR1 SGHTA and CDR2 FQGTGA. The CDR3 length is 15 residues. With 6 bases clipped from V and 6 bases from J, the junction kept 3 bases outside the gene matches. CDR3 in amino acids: CASRGLAGDAGELFF. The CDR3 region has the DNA TGTGCCAGCAGGGGACTAGCGGGAGACGCCGGGGAGCTGTTTTTT.

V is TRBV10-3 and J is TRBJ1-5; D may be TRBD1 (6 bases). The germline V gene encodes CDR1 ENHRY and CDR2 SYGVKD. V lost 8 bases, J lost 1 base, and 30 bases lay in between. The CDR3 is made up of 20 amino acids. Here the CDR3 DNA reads TGTGCCATCCTCTTCCTCCCTGACAGGAAGGGTCGAAGAAGCAATCAGCCCCAGCATTTT. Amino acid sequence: CAILFLPDRKGRRSNQPQHF.

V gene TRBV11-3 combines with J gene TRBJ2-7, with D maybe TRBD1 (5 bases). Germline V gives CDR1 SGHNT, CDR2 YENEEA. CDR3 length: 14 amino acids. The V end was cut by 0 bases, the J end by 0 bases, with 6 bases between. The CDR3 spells CASSLDQGSYEQYF. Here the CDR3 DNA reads TGTGCCAGCAGCTTAGATCAGGGCTCCTACGAGCAGTACTTC.

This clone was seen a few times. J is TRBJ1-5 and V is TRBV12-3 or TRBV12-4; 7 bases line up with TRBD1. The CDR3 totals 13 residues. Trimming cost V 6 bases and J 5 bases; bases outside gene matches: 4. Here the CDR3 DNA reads TGTGCCAGCAGCCCGGGACAGTATCAGCCCCAGCATTTT. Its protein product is CASSPGQYQPQHF.

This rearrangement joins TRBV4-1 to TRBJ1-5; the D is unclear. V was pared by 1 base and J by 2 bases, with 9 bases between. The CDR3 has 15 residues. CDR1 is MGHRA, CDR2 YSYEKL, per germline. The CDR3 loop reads CASSQGWAGNQPQHF. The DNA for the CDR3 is TGCGCCAGCAGCCAAGGGTGGGCAGGCAATCAGCCCCAGCATTTT.

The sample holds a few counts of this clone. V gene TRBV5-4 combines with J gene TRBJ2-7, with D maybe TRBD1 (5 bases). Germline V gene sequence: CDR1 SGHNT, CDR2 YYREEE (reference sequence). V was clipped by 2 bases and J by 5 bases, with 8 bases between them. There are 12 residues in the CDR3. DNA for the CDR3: TGTGCCAGCAGCTTCCAGGGTCACGAGCAGTACTTC. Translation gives CASSFQGHEQYF.

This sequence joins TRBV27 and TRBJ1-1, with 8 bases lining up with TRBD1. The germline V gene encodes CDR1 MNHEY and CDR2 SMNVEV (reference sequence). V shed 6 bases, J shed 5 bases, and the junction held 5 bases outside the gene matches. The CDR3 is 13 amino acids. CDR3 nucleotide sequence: TGTGCCAGCAGCGGACAGGGCTTTACTGAAGCTTTCTTT. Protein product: CASSGQGFTEAFF.

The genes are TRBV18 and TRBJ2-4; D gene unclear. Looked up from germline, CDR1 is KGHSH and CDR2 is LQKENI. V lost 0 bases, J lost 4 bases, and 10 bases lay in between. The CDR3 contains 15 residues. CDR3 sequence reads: CASSPPGGTKNIQYF. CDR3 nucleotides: TGTGCCAGCTCACCACCCGGCGGAACGAAAAACATTCAGTACTTC.

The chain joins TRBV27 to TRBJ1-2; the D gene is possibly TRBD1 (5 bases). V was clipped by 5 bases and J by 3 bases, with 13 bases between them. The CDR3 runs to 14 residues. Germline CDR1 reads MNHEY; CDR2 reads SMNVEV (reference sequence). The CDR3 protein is CASSGHKGYYGYTF. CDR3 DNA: TGTGCCAGCAGTGGCCATAAGGGGTACTATGGCTACACCTTC.

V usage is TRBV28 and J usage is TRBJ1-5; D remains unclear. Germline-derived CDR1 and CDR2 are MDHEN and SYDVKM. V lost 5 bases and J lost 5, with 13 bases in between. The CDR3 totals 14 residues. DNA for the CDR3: TGTGCCAGCAGTCCTAGGACGGACTATCAGCCCCAGCATTTT. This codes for CASSPRTDYQPQHF.

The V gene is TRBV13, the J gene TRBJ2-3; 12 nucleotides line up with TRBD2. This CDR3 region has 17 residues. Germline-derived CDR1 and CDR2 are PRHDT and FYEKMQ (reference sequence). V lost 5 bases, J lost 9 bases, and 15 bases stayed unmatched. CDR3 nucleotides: TGTGCCAGCAGCCTGAGAGGTGGACTAGCGGGGAGCTTAACGCAGTATTTT. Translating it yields CASSLRGGLAGSLTQYF.

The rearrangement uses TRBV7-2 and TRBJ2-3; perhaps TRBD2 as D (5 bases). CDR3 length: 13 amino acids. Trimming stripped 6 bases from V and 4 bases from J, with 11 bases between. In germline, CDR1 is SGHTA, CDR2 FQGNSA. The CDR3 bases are TGTGCCAGCAGAAGGACTGGAGCAGATACGCAGTATTTT. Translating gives CASRRTGADTQYF.

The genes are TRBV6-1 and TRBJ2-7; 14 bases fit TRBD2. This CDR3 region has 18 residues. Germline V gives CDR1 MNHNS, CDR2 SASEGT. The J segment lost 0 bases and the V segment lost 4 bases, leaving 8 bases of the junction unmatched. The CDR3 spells CASSAFGLAGGSSYEQYF. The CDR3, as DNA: TGTGCCAGCAGTGCCTTTGGACTAGCGGGAGGAAGCTCCTACGAGCAGTACTTC.

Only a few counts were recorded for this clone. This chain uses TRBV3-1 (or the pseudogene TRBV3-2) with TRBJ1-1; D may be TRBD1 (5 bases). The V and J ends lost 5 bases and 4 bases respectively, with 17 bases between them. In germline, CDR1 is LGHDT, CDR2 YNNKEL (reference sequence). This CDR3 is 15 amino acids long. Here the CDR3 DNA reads TGTGCCAGCAGCATCGGGTGGGGCTTGGTCACTGAAGCTTTCTTT. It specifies CASSIGWGLVTEAFF.

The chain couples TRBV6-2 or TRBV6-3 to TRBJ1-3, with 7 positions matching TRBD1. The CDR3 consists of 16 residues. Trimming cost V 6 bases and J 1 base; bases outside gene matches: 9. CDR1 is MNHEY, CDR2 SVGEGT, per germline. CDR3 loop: CASSPYRGGSGNTIYF. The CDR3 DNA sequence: TGTGCCAGCAGCCCTTACAGGGGTGGATCTGGAAACACCATATATTTT.

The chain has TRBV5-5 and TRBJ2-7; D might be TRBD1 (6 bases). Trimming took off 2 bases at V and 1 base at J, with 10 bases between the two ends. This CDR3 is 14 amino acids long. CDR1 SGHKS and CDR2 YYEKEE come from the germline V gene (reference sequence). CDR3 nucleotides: TGTGCCAGCAGCTTAGGGGGTGGATCCTACGAGCAGTACTTC. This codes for CASSLGGGSYEQYF.

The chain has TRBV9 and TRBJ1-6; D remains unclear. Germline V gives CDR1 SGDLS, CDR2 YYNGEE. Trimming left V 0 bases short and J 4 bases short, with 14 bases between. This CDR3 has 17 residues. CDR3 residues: CASSVDPGDSYNSPLHF. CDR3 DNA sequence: TGTGCCAGCAGCGTAGATCCTGGAGACTCTTATAATTCACCCCTCCACTTT. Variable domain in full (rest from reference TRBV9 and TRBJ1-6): DSGVTQTPKHLITATGQRVTLRCSPRSGDLSVYWYQQSLDQGLQFLIQYYNGEERAKGNILERFSAQQFPDLHSELNLSSLELGDSALYFCASSVDPGDSYNSPLHFGNGTRLTVT.

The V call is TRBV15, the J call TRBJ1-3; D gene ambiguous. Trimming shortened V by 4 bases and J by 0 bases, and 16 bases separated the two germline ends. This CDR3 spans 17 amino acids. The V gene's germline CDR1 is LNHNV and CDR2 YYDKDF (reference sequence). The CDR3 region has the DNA TGTGCCACCAGCACTTTGACCGCTATCGTCTCTGGAAACACCATATATTTT. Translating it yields CATSTLTAIVSGNTIYF. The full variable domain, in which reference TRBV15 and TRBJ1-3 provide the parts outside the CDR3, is DAMVIQNPRYQVTQFGKPVTLSCSQTLNHNVMYWYQQKSSQAPKLLFHYYDKDFNNEADTPDNFQSRRPNTSFCFLDIRSPGLGDTAMYLCATSTLTAIVSGNTIYFGEGSWLTVV.

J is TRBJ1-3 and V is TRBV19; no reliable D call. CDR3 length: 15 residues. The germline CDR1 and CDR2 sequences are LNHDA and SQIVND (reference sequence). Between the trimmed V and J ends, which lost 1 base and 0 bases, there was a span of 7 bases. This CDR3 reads CASSIGGHSGNTIYF. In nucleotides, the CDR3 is TGTGCCAGTAGTATAGGCGGCCACTCTGGAAACACCATATATTTT.

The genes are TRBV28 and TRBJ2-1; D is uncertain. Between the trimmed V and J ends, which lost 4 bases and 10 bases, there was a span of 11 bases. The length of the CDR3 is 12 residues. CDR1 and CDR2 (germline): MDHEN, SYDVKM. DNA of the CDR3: TGTGCCAGCAGTTCCGCCCATGGAGAGCAGTTCTTC. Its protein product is CASSSAHGEQFF.

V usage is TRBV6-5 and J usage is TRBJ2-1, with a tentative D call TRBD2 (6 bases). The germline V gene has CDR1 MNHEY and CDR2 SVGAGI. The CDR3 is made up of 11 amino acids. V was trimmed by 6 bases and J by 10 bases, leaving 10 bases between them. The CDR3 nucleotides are TGTGCCAGCAGAAGGGCGGGGGAGCAGTTCTTC. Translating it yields CASRRAGEQFF.

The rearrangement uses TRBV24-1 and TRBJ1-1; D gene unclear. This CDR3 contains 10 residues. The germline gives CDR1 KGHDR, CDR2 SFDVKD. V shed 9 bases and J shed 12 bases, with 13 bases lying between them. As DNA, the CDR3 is TGTGCCACCCCCTCGGGAGGGACTTTCTTT. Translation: CATPSGGTFF.

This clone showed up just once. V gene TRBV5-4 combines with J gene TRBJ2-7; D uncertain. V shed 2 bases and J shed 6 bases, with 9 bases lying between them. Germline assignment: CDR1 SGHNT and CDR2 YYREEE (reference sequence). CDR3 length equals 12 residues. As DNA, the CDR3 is TGTGCCAGCAGCTTATCTTTGGGCGAGCAGTACTTC. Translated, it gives CASSLSLGEQYF.

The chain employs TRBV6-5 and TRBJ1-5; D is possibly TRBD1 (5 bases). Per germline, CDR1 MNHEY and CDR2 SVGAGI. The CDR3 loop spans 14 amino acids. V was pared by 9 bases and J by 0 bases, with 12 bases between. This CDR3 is CASGDRYSNQPQHF. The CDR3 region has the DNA TGTGCCAGTGGGGACCGGTATAGCAATCAGCCCCAGCATTTT.

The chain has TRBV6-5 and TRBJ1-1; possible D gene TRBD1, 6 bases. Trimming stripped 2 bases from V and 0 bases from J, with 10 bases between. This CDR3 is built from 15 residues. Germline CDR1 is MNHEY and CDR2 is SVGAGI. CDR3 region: CASSYIQGMNTEAFF. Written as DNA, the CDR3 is TGTGCCAGCAGTTACATACAGGGCATGAACACTGAAGCTTTCTTT.

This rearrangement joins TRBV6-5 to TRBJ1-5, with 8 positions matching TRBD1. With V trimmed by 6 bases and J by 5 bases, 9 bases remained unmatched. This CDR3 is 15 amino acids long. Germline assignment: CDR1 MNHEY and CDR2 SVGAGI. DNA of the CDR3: TGTGCCAGCAGCGCACAAACAGGGGGGGATCAGCCCCAGCATTTT. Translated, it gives CASSAQTGGDQPQHF.